The TCR beta chain described here comes from a study of regulatory T cells in long-lasting Graves disease (dated by TCRdb to the early 2020s). Background for the entire study: Persistent Graves' disease meant more than 5 years of antithyroid drug treatment with TSH receptor autoantibodies that stayed positive. Peripheral blood TCR sequencing and RNA sequencing compared persistent Graves' disease patients with newly diagnosed Graves' disease patients. The study was conducted in China and was registered as a clinical trial. A total of roughly 35 samples underwent TCR sequencing: some 13 from persistent and roughly 20 from newly diagnosed Graves' disease patients. Antithyroid drugs had been taken for around 9.8 years on average by persistent Graves' disease patients in the clinical cohort. Overall results and qualifications from the work: Sequencing and analysis were limited to the TCR beta chain. Because the primary lesion, thyroid tissue, could not be accessed, the study looked at peripheral blood alone. TRBV28, TRBJ1-2 and TRBJ2-5 were preferentially used in persistent disease, while TRBV20-1 and TRBJ2-1 were favored in newly diagnosed disease. Persistent Graves' disease patients showed lower TCR Shannon entropy and fewer highly expanded clones than newly diagnosed patients, suggesting clonal expansion. The authors acknowledged the small sample size as a limitation that may reduce accuracy. A larger number of public clonotypes was shared among persistent patients (about 2,700) than among newly diagnosed patients (approximately 1,000).

CDR1 SNHLY and CDR2 FYNNEI are derived from the germline V gene. V is cut by 7 bases and J by 2 bases, and the space between the germline ends is 11 bases. The CDR3 contains 14 residues, cysteine and phenylalanine counted. Only the CDR3 DNA stays, 42 bases, in frame from base 1. Sample time point, as interpreted from the label and publication: persistent/refractory GD, antithyroid drugs over 5 years with positive TRAb. For both TCR sequencing and RNA sequencing, RNA was extracted from PBMCs in TRIzol. The diagnosis of Graves' disease was made according to American Thyroid Association guidelines. Recruitment of patients was carried out at an endocrinology department in Xi'an, China. Each patient gave approximately 9 milliliters of peripheral blood, collected in an EDTA anticoagulant tube. Ficoll Paque Plus density gradient separation was used to isolate PBMCs, and no further T cell sorting was performed. RNA quality was checked with an Agilent 2100 Bioanalyzer and agarose gel, and concentration with a NanoDrop 2000.

With respect to this clonotype: Its recognized antigen is unknown. No per-base quality is available; no much larger clone lies one base away.

Library prep was done by multiplex PCR. Sequencing took place on an Illumina HiSeq 4000. CDR3 regions were amplified by Arm-PCR with iRepertoire HTBI primers to construct TCR beta libraries. Before sequencing, the PCR products went through gel purification. Regarding the original processing steps: Gene usage analysis of CDR3 amino acid clonotypes used the 62 TRBV and approximately 13 TRBJ segments found across samples. Filtered high-quality paired reads were merged into contigs using COPE and FqMerger. Contigs were aligned with BLAST to IMGT TRBV, TRBD and TRBJ reference genes, and CDR3 was defined per IMGT. Clonotypes above 0.1% frequency were classified as highly expanded clones. Shannon entropy was used to measure repertoire diversity, and the Gini coefficient was used to measure V-J evenness. Public clonotypes were defined as clonotypes shared by more than one individual. Starting from the raw public reads, TCRdb applied fastp trimming at Q25, assembled clones with MiXCR and retained in-frame beta chains. Each entry merges the rows of one CDR3 protein and shows their most common DNA and genes. Clone size and V and J calls follow TCRdb, not the original study. In all, the sample holds under 500,000 distinct CDR3 sequences, and around 20% of those were seen once. About a fifth of the sample belongs to the ten largest clones.

The material was peripheral blood mononuclear cells (PBMCs), obtained when the disease was refractory, from a patient treated with antithyroid drugs. The receptor chain draws on TRBV2 and TRBJ2-2; 6 matching bases give a weak D call of TRBD2. The clonotype comes from a female donor with Graves disease. The nucleotide sequence reads as follows: TGTGCCAGCATCCTAGCGAGAAACACCGGGGAGCTGTTTTTT. This gives the protein CASILARNTGELFF.